Following are 13 T cell receptor beta chains from one sample sequenced in a study of blood T cell repertoires in COVID-19. Assay used: immunoSEQ multiplex PCR; TCRdb lists only in-frame clones, some missing. The sample carries 110,000 or so clones, 70% to 85% recorded once. The sequencing input was peripheral blood. These receptors were taken from a woman between 40 and 50 years old with acute or convalescent COVID-19.

V and J are TRBV28 and TRBJ1-6, with D unclear. Germline loops: CDR1 MDHEN, CDR2 SYDVKM. The CDR3 extends over 15 amino acids. V shed 4 bases and J shed 9 bases, with 16 bases lying between them. CDR3 in DNA: TGTGCCAGCAGTTATGCCCGGCGGCGGGGTTCACCCCTCCACTTT. It codes for CASSYARRRGSPLHF.

The J gene is TRBJ1-6, the V gene TRBV28; TRBD1 matches 8 bases. Trimming at V came to 6 bases and at J to 12 bases, leaving 7 bases not matched to a gene. Per germline, CDR1 MDHEN and CDR2 SYDVKM. This CDR3 has 13 amino acids. CDR3 coding DNA: TGTGCCAGCAGCAGAGACAGGGGTTTACCCCTCCACTTT. It is translated as CASSRDRGLPLHF.

V usage is TRBV6-5 and J usage is TRBJ2-7; tentatively, D is TRBD1 (6 bases). The CDR3 is 15 amino acids. CDR1 is MNHEY and CDR2 is SVGAGI in the germline V gene. The V end was cut by 2 bases, the J end by 5 bases, with 16 bases between. CDR3 in amino acids: CASSYRGIMGDEQYF. The CDR3 nucleotides are TGTGCCAGCAGTTACAGGGGGATAATGGGGGACGAGCAGTACTTC.

The genes are TRBV10-2 and TRBJ1-6; TRBD1 agrees at 7 bases. Trimming took 6 bases from V and 13 from J; bases not matched to a gene: 9. This CDR3 has 13 amino acids. Germline loops: CDR1 WSHSY, CDR2 SAAADI. In nucleotides, the CDR3 is TGCGCCAGCAGAGTAGGGGGCTCTACGCCCCTCCACTTT. It codes for CASRVGGSTPLHF.

This chain uses TRBV2 with TRBJ1-2; 9 bases agree with TRBD1. Germline assignment: CDR1 SNHLY and CDR2 FYNNEI. The CDR3 has 13 amino acids. The trim removed 6 bases at V and 3 bases at J, leaving 2 bases unmatched. This chain's CDR3 is CASRTGGDYGYTF. The CDR3, as DNA: TGTGCCAGCAGGACAGGGGGGGACTATGGCTACACCTTC.

J is TRBJ2-7 and V is TRBV5-1; TRBD1 is a possible D gene (6 bases). The CDR3 runs to 12 residues. CDR1 SGHRS and CDR2 YFSETQ come from the germline V gene. V was clipped by 4 bases and J by 7 bases, with 12 bases between them. The CDR3 region has the DNA TGCGCCAGCAGCCCACGTGACAGGGAGCAGTACTTC. Translated: CASSPRDREQYF.

A note on this clone: The junction departs from germline at one end; a sequencing error may be responsible. The genes are TRBV7-6 and TRBJ2-5, with a possible D match to TRBD1 (5 bases). This CDR3 comprises 15 residues. Germline V gene data show CDR1 as SGHVS and CDR2 as FNYEAQ. The CDR3 reads CASSSNLGPQVTQYF. Written as DNA, the CDR3 is TGTGCCAGCAGCTCCAATTTGGGGCCCCAAGTGACCCAGTACTTC.

This clone came up once. V usage is TRBV9 and J usage is TRBJ2-1; 8 bases are a match to TRBD2. Germline V CDR1 and CDR2: SGDLS, YYNGEE. The J segment lost 2 bases and the V segment lost 0 bases, leaving 4 bases of the junction unmatched. The CDR3 runs to 16 residues. CDR3 amino acids: CASSVDPGGTYNEQFF. In DNA, the CDR3 is TGTGCCAGCAGCGTAGACCCGGGGGGGACCTACAATGAGCAGTTCTTC.

The chain is built from TRBV5-5 and TRBJ1-2, with D unresolved. Trimming left V 3 bases short and J 4 bases short, with 16 bases between. The CDR3 has 15 amino acids. CDR1 and CDR2 from the germline V gene are SGHKS and YYEKEE (reference sequence). The CDR3 DNA follows: TGTGCCAGCAGCTCCCCAGCTACGGGAACCTATGGCTACACCTTC. Its translation: CASSSPATGTYGYTF. Combining the CDR3 with reference TRBV5-5 and TRBJ1-2 gives the whole variable domain DAGVTQSPTHLIKTRGQQVTLRCSPISGHKSVSWYQQVLGQGPQFIFQYYEKEERGRGNFPDRFSARQFPNYSSELNVNALLLGDSALYLCASSSPATGTYGYTFGSGTRLTVV.

J is TRBJ1-1 and V is TRBV29-1, with a possible D match to TRBD1 (6 bases). V lost 7 bases and J lost 9, with 18 bases in between. Germline V gene sequence: CDR1 SQVTM, CDR2 ANQGSEA. This CDR3 contains 12 residues. Here the CDR3 reads CSAQKQGTQAFF. The CDR3 nucleotides read TGCAGCGCACAGAAGCAGGGGACCCAAGCTTTCTTT.

The chain carries TRBV28 and TRBJ2-3, with D unclear. CDR1 is MDHEN and CDR2 is SYDVKM in the germline V gene. The CDR3 length is 12 residues. Trimming removed 7 bases from V and 2 bases from J, with 7 bases in between. The CDR3 DNA follows: TGTGCCAGCATCGCAGACACAGATACGCAGTATTTT. It specifies CASIADTDTQYF.

The V gene is TRBV19, the J gene TRBJ2-1; no clear D. V shed 1 base and J shed 6 bases, with 7 bases lying between them. Per the germline V gene, CDR1 is LNHDA and CDR2 is SQIVND (reference sequence). CDR3 length equals 13 residues. In DNA, the CDR3 is TGTGCCAGTAGTATAGTGGCAGGCAATGAGCAGTTCTTC. Protein: CASSIVAGNEQFF.

J is TRBJ2-5 and V is TRBV15; no firm D call. The CDR3 totals 11 residues. Germline assignment: CDR1 LNHNV and CDR2 YYDKDF (reference sequence). Trimming shortened V by 8 bases and J by 4 bases, and 8 bases separated the two germline ends. CDR3 bases: TGTGCCACCTCCTATGGAGAGACCCAGTACTTC. It translates to CATSYGETQYF.